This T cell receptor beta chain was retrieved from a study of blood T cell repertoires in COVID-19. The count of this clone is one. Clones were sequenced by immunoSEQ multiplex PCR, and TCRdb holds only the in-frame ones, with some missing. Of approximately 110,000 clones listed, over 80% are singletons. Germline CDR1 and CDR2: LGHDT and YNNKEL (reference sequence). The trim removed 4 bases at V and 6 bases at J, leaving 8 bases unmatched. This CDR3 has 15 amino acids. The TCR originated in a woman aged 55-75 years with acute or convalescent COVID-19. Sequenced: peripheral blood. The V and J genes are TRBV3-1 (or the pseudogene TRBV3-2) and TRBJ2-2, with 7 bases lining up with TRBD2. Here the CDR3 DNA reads TGTGCCAGCAGCCTCCGACTAGCCCGGTCCGGGGAGCTGTTTTTT. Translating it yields CASSLRLARSGELFF.